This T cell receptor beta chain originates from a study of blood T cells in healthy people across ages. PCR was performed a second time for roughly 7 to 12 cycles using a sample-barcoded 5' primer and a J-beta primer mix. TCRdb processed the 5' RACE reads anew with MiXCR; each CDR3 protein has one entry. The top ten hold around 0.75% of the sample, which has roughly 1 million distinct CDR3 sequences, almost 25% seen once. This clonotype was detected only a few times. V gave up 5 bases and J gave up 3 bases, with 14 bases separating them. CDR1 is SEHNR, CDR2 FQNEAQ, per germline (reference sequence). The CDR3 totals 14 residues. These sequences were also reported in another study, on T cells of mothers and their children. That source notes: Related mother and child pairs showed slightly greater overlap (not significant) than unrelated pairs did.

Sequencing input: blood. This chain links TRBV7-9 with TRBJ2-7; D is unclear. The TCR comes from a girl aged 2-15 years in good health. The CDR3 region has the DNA TGTGCCAGCAGCCTGGTTGCGGCGTTCTACGAGCAGTACTTC. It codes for CASSLVAAFYEQYF.